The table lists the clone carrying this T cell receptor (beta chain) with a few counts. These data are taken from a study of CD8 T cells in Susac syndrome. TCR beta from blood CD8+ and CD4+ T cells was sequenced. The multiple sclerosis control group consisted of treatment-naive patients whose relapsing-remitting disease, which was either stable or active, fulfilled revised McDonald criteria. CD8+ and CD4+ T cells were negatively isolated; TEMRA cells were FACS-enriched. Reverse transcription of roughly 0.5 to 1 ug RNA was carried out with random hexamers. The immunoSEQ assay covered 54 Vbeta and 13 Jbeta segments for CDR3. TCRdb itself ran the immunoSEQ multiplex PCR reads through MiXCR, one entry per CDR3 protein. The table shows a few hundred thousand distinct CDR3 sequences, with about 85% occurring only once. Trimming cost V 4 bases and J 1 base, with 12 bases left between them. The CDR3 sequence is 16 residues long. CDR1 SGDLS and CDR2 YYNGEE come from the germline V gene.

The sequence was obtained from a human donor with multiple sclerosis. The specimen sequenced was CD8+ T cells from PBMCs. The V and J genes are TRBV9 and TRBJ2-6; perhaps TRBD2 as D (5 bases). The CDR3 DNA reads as TGTGCCAGCAGCCTGAACCGGGGATCTGGGGCCAACGTCCTGACTTTC. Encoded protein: CASSLNRGSGANVLTF.